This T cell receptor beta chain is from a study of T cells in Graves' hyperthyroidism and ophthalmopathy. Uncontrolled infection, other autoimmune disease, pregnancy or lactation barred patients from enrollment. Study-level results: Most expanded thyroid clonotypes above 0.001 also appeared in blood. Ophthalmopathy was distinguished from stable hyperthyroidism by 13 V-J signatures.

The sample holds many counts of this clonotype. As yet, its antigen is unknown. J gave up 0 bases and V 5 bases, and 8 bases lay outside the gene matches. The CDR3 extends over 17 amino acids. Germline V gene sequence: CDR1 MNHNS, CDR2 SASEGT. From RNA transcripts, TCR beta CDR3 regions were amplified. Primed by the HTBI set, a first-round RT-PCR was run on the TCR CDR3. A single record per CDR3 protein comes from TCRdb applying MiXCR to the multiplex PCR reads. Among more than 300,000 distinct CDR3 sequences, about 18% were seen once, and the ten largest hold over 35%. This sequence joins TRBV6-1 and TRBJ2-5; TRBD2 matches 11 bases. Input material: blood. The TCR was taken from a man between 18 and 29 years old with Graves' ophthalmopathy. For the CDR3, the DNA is TGTGCCAGCAGTTCCCCCAGACTAGCGGGGAACCAAGAGACCCAGTACTTC. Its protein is CASSSPRLAGNQETQYF.